This passage covers 8 T cell receptor beta chains from one sample sequenced in a study of blood T cells in healthy people across ages. Primers used in a second PCR of roughly 6 to 11 cycles were a sample-barcoded 5' primer and a J-beta primer mix. MiXCR, run by TCRdb on the 5' RACE reads, gives a single entry per CDR3 protein. The table includes roughly 2 million distinct CDR3 sequences, 49% detected once. The material sequenced was blood. All receptors derive from a woman aged 40 to 50 in good health.

V usage is TRBV7-2 and J usage is TRBJ2-1; 11 nucleotides align to TRBD1. V gave up 1 base and J gave up 7 bases; unmatched junction bases: 6. Germline V gene lookup returns CDR1 SGHTA and CDR2 FQGNSA. The CDR3 loop spans 16 amino acids. The CDR3 here is CASSLVGTGGVNEQFF. CDR3 DNA: TGTGCCAGCAGCTTAGTTGGGACAGGGGGAGTGAATGAGCAGTTCTTC.

The rearrangement uses TRBV6-2 or TRBV6-3 and TRBJ2-6, with D tentatively TRBD1 (6 bases). V dropped 0 bases and J dropped 0 bases, with 21 bases sitting between them. This CDR3 is 21 amino acids long. The germline CDR1 and CDR2 sequences are MNHEY and SVGEGT. CDR3: CASSYSRTAYDGVSGANVLTF. The CDR3 DNA reads TGTGCCAGCAGTTACTCTCGGACAGCATATGATGGGGTCTCTGGGGCCAACGTCCTGACTTTC.

V and J are TRBV28 and TRBJ1-5; the D is unclear. V gave up 4 bases and J gave up 1 base, with 11 bases separating them. Germline values: CDR1 MDHEN, CDR2 SYDVKM. The CDR3 sequence is 15 residues long. The CDR3 loop is CASSYGISSNQPQHF. The CDR3 DNA sequence: TGTGCCAGCAGTTATGGGATCTCAAGCAATCAGCCCCAGCATTTT.

This clonotype showed up just a few times. V usage is TRBV14 and J usage is TRBJ1-6, with D uncertain. The V end was cut by 4 bases, the J end by 5 bases, with 12 bases between. The CDR3 extends over 15 amino acids. Germline lookup yields CDR1 SGHDN and CDR2 FVKESK. CDR3 sequence (DNA): TGTGCCAGCAGCCTACGGAAGGAGAATAATTCACCCCTCCACTTT. Its protein is CASSLRKENNSPLHF.

This clonotype was found a few times. The chain links TRBV12-3 or TRBV12-4 to TRBJ1-5; D remains ambiguous. The CDR3 is 14 amino acids. Deletions cut 7 bases from V and 6 bases from J, with 16 bases between. This CDR3 is CASNQEGIGQPQHF. CDR3 DNA: TGTGCCAGCAACCAAGAGGGTATAGGTCAGCCCCAGCATTTT.

This clonotype was recorded at least ten times. V is TRBV28 and J is TRBJ2-3; 7 nucleotides agree with TRBD2. V shed 5 bases and J 2 bases; nucleotides not matched to a gene: 7. The CDR3 is 15 residues long. Germline assignment: CDR1 MDHEN and CDR2 SYDVKM. The CDR3 spells CASSPGGRLTDTQYF. The CDR3, as DNA: TGTGCCAGCAGTCCCGGGGGGAGACTCACAGATACGCAGTATTTT. The full variable domain, completed using reference TRBV28 and TRBJ2-3, is DVKVTQSSRYLVKRTGEKVFLECVQDMDHENMFWYRQDPGLGLRLIYFSYDVKMKEKGDIPEGYSVSREKKERFSLILESASTNQTSMYLCASSPGGRLTDTQYFGPGTRLTVL.

Worth noting for this clonotype: At one of its ends the junction is not consistent with the germline gene, which may arise from a read error. V usage is TRBV11-3 and J usage is TRBJ2-5; 7 nucleotides line up with TRBD1. Germline V gene lookup returns CDR1 SGHNT and CDR2 YENEEA. The CDR3 is 13 residues long. The CDR3 region is CASSTGVEETRYF. DNA of the CDR3: TGTGCCAGTAGCACAGGGGTGGAAGAGACCCGGTACTTC.

This clonotype occurred once. At one of its ends the junction is not consistent with the germline gene, which may arise from a read error. This chain uses TRBV7-2 with TRBJ2-3; a possible D gene is TRBD2 (5 bases). The germline CDR1 and CDR2 sequences are SGHTA and FQGNSA. This CDR3 comprises 17 residues. The CDR3 spells CASSLRATGISIDTQYF. CDR3 coding DNA: TGTGCCAGCAGCCTGCGAGCTACGGGGATAAGCATAGATACGCAGTATTTT.